Below are 13 T cell receptor beta chains sequenced from a single sample in a study of OX40 agonist ivuxolimab in advanced cancers. The data were produced by immunoSEQ multiplex PCR, yet TCRdb's version contains in-frame clones alone and is incomplete. The sample consists of about 34,000 clones, about nine tenths of them appearing once. The sample here was CD4+ or CD8+ T cells sorted from blood, taken in a trial of the OX40 agonist ivuxolimab. These receptors originate from an adult with an advanced solid tumor such as melanoma, head and neck, liver or kidney cancer.

V is TRBV7-8 and J is TRBJ1-5, with no clear D. Germline lookup yields CDR1 SGHVS and CDR2 FQNEAQ. The V end lost 0 bases, the J end lost 6 bases, and 6 bases lay between the germline ends. The CDR3 contains 13 residues. CDR3 loop: CASSLAVGQPQHF. The CDR3 nucleotides are TGTGCCAGCAGCTTAGCGGTGGGTCAGCCCCAGCATTTT.

The chain links TRBV4-1 to TRBJ2-1; possible D gene TRBD1, 6 bases. Germline CDR1 is MGHRA and CDR2 is YSYEKL. The CDR3 sequence is 13 residues long. Trimming removed 4 bases from V and 10 bases from J, with 14 bases in between. CDR3 nucleotides: TGCGCCAGCAGCCCGACAGGTGTAAAGGAGCAGTTCTTC. Its translation: CASSPTGVKEQFF.

The chain's CDR3 is CASSPRTQSTDTQYF. The DNA of the CDR3 is TGTGCCAGTAGTCCTCGAACCCAGAGCACAGATACGCAGTATTTT. The chain is built from TRBV19 and TRBJ2-3, with D unresolved. Germline V gene lookup returns CDR1 LNHDA and CDR2 SQIVND (reference sequence). The CDR3 has 15 amino acids. V shed 5 bases and J shed 0 bases, with 12 bases lying between them.

The chain recombines TRBV7-2 with TRBJ1-2; possibly TRBD1 for D (5 bases). CDR1 SGHTA and CDR2 FQGNSA come from the germline V gene. CDR3 length equals 15 residues. V was clipped by 1 base and J by 1 base, with 10 bases between them. Here the CDR3 DNA reads TGTGCCAGCAGCTTAGGCGGGACGGATAACTATGGCTACACCTTC. Protein: CASSLGGTDNYGYTF.

The V call is TRBV12-5, the J call TRBJ2-7; D is uncertain. There are 12 residues in the CDR3. V was trimmed by 2 bases and J by 4 bases, leaving 6 bases between them. Germline V gives CDR1 LGHNT, CDR2 FRNRAP. Here the CDR3 reads CASGLKKYEQYF. The CDR3 DNA sequence: TGTGCTAGTGGTTTGAAAAAGTACGAGCAGTACTTC.

This clone was seen once. The V and J genes are TRBV2 and TRBJ2-5; D is perhaps TRBD1 or TRBD2 (5 bases each). The germline V gene encodes CDR1 SNHLY and CDR2 FYNNEI. V shed 4 bases and J shed 7 bases, with 13 bases lying between them. CDR3 length equals 13 residues. As DNA, the CDR3 is TGTGCCAGCAGTGGGGACGCTGAGGGGACCCAGTACTTC. Amino acid sequence: CASSGDAEGTQYF.

The rearrangement links TRBV19 to TRBJ1-2; a possible D gene is TRBD1 (5 bases). V was shortened by 5 bases and J by 3 bases, with 7 bases between the two germline ends. The CDR3 is 12 amino acids. Germline CDR1 LNHDA, CDR2 SQIVND (reference sequence). The CDR3 loop reads CASSLGDYGYTF. In DNA form, the CDR3 reads TGTGCCAGTAGTTTGGGGGACTATGGCTACACCTTC. Filled out from reference TRBV19 and TRBJ1-2, the complete variable domain reads DGGITQSPKYLFRKEGQNVTLSCEQNLNHDAMYWYRQDPGQGLRLIYYSQIVNDFQKGDIAEGYSVSREKKESFPLTVTSAQKNPTAFYLCASSLGDYGYTFGSGTRLTVV.

The chain joins TRBV30 to TRBJ1-1; D gene uncertain. This CDR3 comprises 10 residues. Germline CDR1 is GTSNPN and CDR2 is SVGIG (reference sequence). V lost 5 bases, J lost 5 bases, and 6 bases lay in between. CDR3 region: CAWFGTEAFF. Written as DNA, the CDR3 is TGTGCCTGGTTTGGGACTGAAGCTTTCTTT.

The chain employs TRBV2 and TRBJ2-3; possible D gene TRBD1, 6 bases. The CDR3 length is 14 residues. The germline V gene encodes CDR1 SNHLY and CDR2 FYNNEI. Trimming shortened V by 6 bases and J by 4 bases, and 14 bases separated the two germline ends. CDR3 region: CASRRSRGADTQYF. As DNA, the CDR3 is TGTGCCAGCAGACGATCCAGGGGTGCAGATACGCAGTATTTT.

V is TRBV2 and J is TRBJ2-3; D not certain. The V gene's germline CDR1 is SNHLY and CDR2 FYNNEI. Trimming stripped 3 bases from V and 2 bases from J, with 6 bases between. CDR3 length equals 13 residues. The CDR3 coding sequence is TGTGCCAGCAGTGAGTGGGACACAGATACGCAGTATTTT. Protein: CASSEWDTDTQYF. The full variable domain, its missing parts supplied by reference TRBV2 and TRBJ2-3, is EPEVTQTPSHQVTQMGQEVILRCVPISNHLYFYWYRQILGQKVEFLVSFYNNEISEKSEIFDDQFSVERPDGSNFTLKIRSTKLEDSAMYFCASSEWDTDTQYFGPGTRLTVL.

This rearrangement joins TRBV5-1 to TRBJ1-6; TRBD1 matches at 8 bases. Germline assignment: CDR1 SGHRS and CDR2 YFSETQ. The junction had 2 bases not matched to a gene; V was cut back by 3 bases and J by 6 bases. CDR3 length equals 14 residues. DNA of the CDR3: TGCGCCAGCAGCTCTACAGGGGGTAATTCACCCCTCCACTTT. It encodes CASSSTGGNSPLHF. Drawing the rest from reference TRBV5-1 and TRBJ1-6, the complete variable domain is KAGVTQTPRYLIKTRGQQVTLSCSPISGHRSVSWYQQTPGQGLQFLFEYFSETQRNKGNFPGRFSGRQFSNSRSEMNVSTLELGDSALYLCASSSTGGNSPLHFGNGTRLTVT.

This chain's CDR3 is CASSVYGREGTEAFF. In nucleotides, the CDR3 is TGTGCCAGCAGCGTTTACGGCAGGGAAGGCACTGAAGCTTTCTTT. The chain joins TRBV9 to TRBJ1-1, with D possibly TRBD1 on 5 matching bases. Germline V gene sequence: CDR1 SGDLS, CDR2 YYNGEE. The CDR3 length is 15 residues. V was clipped by 2 bases and J by 4 bases, with 15 bases between them.

V and J are TRBV18 and TRBJ2-7, with 7 bases lining up with TRBD2. The CDR3 has 12 amino acids. J lost 5 bases, V lost 3 bases, and 1 base had no gene match. The germline V gene has CDR1 KGHSH and CDR2 LQKENI. The CDR3, as DNA: TGTGCCAGCTCACCGGGGGGGGACGAGCAGTACTTC. This encodes CASSPGGDEQYF.